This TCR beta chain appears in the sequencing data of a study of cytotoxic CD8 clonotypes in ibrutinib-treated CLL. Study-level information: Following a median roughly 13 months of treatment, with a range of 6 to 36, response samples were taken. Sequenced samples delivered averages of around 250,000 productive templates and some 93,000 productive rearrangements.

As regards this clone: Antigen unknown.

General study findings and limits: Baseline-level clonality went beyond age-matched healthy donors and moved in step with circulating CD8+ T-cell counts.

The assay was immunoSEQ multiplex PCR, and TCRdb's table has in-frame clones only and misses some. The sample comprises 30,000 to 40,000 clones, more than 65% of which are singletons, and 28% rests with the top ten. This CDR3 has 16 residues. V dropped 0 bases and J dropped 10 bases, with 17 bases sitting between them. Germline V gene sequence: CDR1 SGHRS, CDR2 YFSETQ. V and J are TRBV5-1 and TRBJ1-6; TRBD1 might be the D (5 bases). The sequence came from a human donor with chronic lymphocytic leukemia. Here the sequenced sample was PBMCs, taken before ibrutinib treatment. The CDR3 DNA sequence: TGCGCCAGCAGCTTGGCGTCCGGGACGGTAACCTCACCCCTCCACTTT. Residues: CASSLASGTVTSPLHF. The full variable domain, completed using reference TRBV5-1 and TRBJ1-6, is KAGVTQTPRYLIKTRGQQVTLSCSPISGHRSVSWYQQTPGQGLQFLFEYFSETQRNKGNFPGRFSGRQFSNSRSEMNVSTLELGDSALYLCASSLASGTVTSPLHFGNGTRLTVT.